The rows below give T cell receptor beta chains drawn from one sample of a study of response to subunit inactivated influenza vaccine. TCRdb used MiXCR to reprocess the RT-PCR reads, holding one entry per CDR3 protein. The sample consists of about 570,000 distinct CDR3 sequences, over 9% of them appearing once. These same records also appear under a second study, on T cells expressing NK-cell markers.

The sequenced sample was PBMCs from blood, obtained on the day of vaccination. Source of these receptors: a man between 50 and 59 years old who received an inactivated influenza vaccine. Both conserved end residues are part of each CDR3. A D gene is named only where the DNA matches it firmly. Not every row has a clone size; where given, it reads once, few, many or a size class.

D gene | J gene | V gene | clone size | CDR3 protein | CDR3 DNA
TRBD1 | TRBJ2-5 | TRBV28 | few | CASSLDTGGWETQYF | TGTGCCAGCAGTTTAGACACAGGGGGCTGGGAGACCCAGTACTTC
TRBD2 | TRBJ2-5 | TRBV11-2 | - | CASSLLSGEQETQYF | TGTGCCAGCAGCTTACTTAGCGGGGAACAAGAGACCCAGTACTTC
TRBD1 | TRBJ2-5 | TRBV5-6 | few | CASSSTGQGKTQYF | TGTGCCAGCAGCTCAACGGGACAGGGGAAGACCCAGTACTTC
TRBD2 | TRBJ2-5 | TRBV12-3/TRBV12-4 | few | CASRPGTSGRLSQYF | TGTGCCAGCAGACCCGGGACTAGCGGGAGATTGTCCCAGTACTTC
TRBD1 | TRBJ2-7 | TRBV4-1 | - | CASSQGGSGTASYEQYF | TGCGCCAGCAGCCAAGGTGGGTCCGGGACAGCTTCCTACGAGCAGTACTTC
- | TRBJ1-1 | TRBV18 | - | CASSTRGTLRAEAFF | TGTGCCAGCTCAACGCGTGGGACCCTTCGGGCTGAAGCTTTCTTT
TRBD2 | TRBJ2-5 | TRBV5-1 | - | CASTRPGLAGDSETQYF | TGCGCCAGCACAAGACCGGGACTAGCGGGGGATTCGGAGACCCAGTACTTC
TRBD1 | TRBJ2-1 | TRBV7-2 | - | CASSLVTGGYNEQFF | TGTGCCAGCAGCTTAGTGACAGGGGGGTACAATGAGCAGTTCTTC
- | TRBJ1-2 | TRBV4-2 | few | CASSQDERVGGYTF | TGTGCCAGCAGCCAAGATGAGAGGGTTGGTGGCTACACCTTC
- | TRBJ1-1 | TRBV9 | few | CASSVSGGSNTEAFF | TGTGCCAGCAGCGTATCGGGGGGCTCGAACACTGAAGCTTTCTTT
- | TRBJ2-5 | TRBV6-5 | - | CASSYSWGRGIETQYF | TGTGCCAGCAGTTACTCGTGGGGCAGGGGAATTGAGACCCAGTACTTC
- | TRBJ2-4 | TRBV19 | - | CASSIRGRSTKNIQYF | TGTGCCAGTAGTATTAGGGGACGGAGTACCAAAAACATTCAGTACTTC
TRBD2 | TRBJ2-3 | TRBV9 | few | CASSVSKLAGELDTQYF | TGTGCCAGCAGCGTTTCAAAACTAGCGGGAGAACTAGATACGCAGTATTTT
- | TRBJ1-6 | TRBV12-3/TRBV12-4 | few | CASSPGDSPLHF | TGTGCCAGCAGCCCCGGGGATTCACCCCTCCACTTT
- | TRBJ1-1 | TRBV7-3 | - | CASSSQGIPGTEAFF | TGTGCCAGCAGCTCACAGGGAATCCCCGGCACTGAAGCTTTCTTT
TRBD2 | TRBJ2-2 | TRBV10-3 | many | CAISAGLAWTGELFF | TGTGCCATCAGCGCAGGACTAGCGTGGACCGGGGAGCTGTTTTTT
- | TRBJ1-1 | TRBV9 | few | CASSVDRDTEAFF | TGTGCCAGCAGCGTAGACAGGGATACTGAAGCTTTCTTT
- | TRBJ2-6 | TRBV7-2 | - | CASSRRGDGANVLTF | TGTGCCAGCAGTCGAAGGGGGGATGGGGCCAACGTCCTGACTTTC
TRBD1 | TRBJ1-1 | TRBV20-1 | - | CSARGVGTDGGAFF | TGCAGTGCTAGAGGGGTTGGGACAGACGGTGGAGCTTTCTTT
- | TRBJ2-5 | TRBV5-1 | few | CASSWDIQETQYF | TGCGCCAGCAGCTGGGATATCCAAGAGACCCAGTACTTC
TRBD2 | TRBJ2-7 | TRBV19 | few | CASSIGLAYEQYF | TGTGCCAGTAGTATCGGACTAGCGTACGAGCAGTACTTC
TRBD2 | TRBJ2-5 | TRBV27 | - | CATPSPAGGLQETQYF | TGTGCCACCCCAAGTCCAGCGGGGGGACTCCAAGAGACCCAGTACTTC
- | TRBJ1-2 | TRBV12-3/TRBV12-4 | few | CASSSMGQRDYGYTF | TGTGCCAGCAGTTCGATGGGTCAGCGGGACTATGGCTACACCTTC
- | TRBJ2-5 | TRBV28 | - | CASSHLQGRQETQYF | TGTGCCAGCAGTCACCTACAGGGGAGGCAAGAGACCCAGTACTTC
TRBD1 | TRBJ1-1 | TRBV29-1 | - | CSVDGQGSAFF | TGCAGCGTTGACGGACAGGGATCGGCTTTCTTT
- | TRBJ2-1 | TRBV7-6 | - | CASSAGHPSSYNEQFF | TGTGCCAGCAGCGCGGGACACCCCAGCTCCTACAATGAGCAGTTCTTC
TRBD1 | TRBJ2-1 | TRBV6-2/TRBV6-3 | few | CASRLTGGAGNEQFF | TGTGCCAGCAGGCTTACAGGGGGCGCCGGGAATGAGCAGTTCTTC
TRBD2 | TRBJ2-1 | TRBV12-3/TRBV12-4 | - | CATAGGRRNEQFF | TGTGCCACAGCTGGCGGGAGAAGAAATGAGCAGTTCTTC
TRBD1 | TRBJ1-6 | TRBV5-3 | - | CAMGLGQRSYNSPLHF | TGTGCCATGGGCTTGGGACAGCGCTCCTATAATTCACCCCTCCACTTT
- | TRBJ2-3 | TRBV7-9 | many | CASSLAGNTQYF | TGTGCCAGCAGCTTAGCGGGGAATACGCAGTATTTT
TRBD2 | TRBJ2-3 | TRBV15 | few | CATKPGLAVSGGSTDTQYF | TGTGCCACTAAACCGGGACTAGCGGTCAGCGGGGGGAGCACAGATACGCAGTATTTT
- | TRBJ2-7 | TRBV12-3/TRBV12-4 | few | CASSLLSSYEQYF | TGTGCCAGCAGTTTACTCTCTAGTTACGAGCAGTACTTC
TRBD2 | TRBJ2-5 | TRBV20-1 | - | CSATSGGARETQYF | TGCAGTGCTACTAGCGGGGGGGCTCGAGAGACCCAGTACTTC
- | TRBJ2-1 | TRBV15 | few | CATRIRGGLNNEQFF | TGTGCCACCAGAATTAGGGGGGGGCTAAACAATGAGCAGTTCTTC
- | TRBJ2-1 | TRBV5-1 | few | CASSFKGVGDNEQFF | TGCGCCAGCAGCTTCAAAGGAGTGGGTGACAATGAGCAGTTCTTC
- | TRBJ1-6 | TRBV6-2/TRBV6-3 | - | CASSYSSGVGSPLHF | TGTGCCAGCAGTTACTCTTCCGGGGTAGGTTCACCCCTCCACTTT
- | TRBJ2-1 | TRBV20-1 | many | CSASLGNEQFF | TGCAGTGCTAGTTTGGGCAATGAGCAGTTCTTC
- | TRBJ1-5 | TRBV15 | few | CATSLRGSQPQHF | TGTGCCACCAGCTTAAGAGGTAGTCAGCCCCAGCATTTT
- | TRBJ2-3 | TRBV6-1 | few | CASNNPRGHTQYF | TGTGCCAGCAATAACCCCAGGGGACATACGCAGTATTTT
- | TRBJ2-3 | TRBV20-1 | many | CSARPTEWDTDTQYF | TGCAGTGCTAGGCCGACTGAATGGGACACAGATACGCAGTATTTT
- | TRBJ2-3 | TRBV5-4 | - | CASSDGADTQYF | TGTGCCAGCAGCGACGGGGCGGATACGCAGTATTTT
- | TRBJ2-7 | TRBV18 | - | CASSPRRISNEQYF | TGTGCCAGCTCACCACGGCGAATAAGTAACGAGCAGTACTTC
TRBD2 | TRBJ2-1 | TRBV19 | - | CASSHTRGGDNEQFF | TGTGCCAGTAGCCATACCCGGGGGGGAGACAATGAGCAGTTCTTC
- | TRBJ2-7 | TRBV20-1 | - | CSASPNTYEQYF | TGCAGTGCTAGTCCCAACACCTACGAGCAGTACTTC
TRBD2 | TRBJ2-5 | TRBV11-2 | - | CASSSRTRAETQYF | TGTGCCAGCAGCTCCCGGACTAGGGCAGAGACCCAGTACTTC
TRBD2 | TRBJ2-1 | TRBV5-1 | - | CASSLELAGWLNEQFF | TGCGCCAGCAGCTTGGAACTAGCGGGTTGGCTTAATGAGCAGTTCTTC
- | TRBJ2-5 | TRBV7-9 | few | CASSFTKETQYF | TGTGCCAGCAGCTTTACAAAAGAGACCCAGTACTTC
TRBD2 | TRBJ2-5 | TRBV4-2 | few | CASSQEVTSGRAYATETQYF | TGTGCCAGCAGCCAAGAGGTCACTAGCGGGAGGGCCTACGCGACCGAGACCCAGTACTTC
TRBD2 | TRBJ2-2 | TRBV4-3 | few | CASSQARLAGGSWELFF | TGCGCCAGCAGCCAAGCTCGGCTAGCGGGAGGAAGCTGGGAGCTGTTTTTT
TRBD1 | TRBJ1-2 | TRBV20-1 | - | CSTSTTDRGRYTF | TGCAGTACCTCGACCACCGACAGGGGGCGCTACACCTTC
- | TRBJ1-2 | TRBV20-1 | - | CSARDLQKYGYTF | TGCAGTGCTAGAGATCTACAGAAGTATGGCTACACCTTC
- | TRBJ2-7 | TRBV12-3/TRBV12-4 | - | CASSRPSYEQYF | TGTGCCAGCAGCCGGCCTTCCTACGAGCAGTACTTC
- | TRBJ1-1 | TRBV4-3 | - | CASSQEGHGGAFF | TGCGCCAGCAGCCAAGAGGGACATGGGGGAGCTTTCTTT
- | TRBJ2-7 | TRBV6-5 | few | CASSYRPGSGVGQYF | TGTGCCAGCAGTTATAGACCGGGCTCAGGAGTAGGGCAGTACTTC
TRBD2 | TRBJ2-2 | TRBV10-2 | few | CATPGLAGGTNTGELFF | TGCGCCACCCCGGGACTAGCGGGAGGTACAAACACCGGGGAGCTGTTTTTT
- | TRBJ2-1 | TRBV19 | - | CASSQTGGVGNEQFF | TGTGCCAGTAGTCAAACAGGGGGGGTAGGCAATGAGCAGTTCTTC
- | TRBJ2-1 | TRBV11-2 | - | CASRGPGLHYNEQFF | TGTGCCAGCAGGGGACCGGGACTCCACTACAATGAGCAGTTCTTC
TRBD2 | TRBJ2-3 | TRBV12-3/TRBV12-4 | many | CASSYNLAGTDTQYF | TGTGCCAGCAGCTACAACCTAGCGGGCACAGATACGCAGTATTTT
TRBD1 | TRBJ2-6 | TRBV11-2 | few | CASSFQGARSGANVLTF | TGTGCCAGCAGCTTCCAGGGGGCAAGGTCTGGGGCCAACGTCCTGACTTTC
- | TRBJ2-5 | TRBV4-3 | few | CASSQDLGGGETQYF | TGCGCCAGCAGCCAAGATCTCGGGGGCGGAGAGACCCAGTACTTC